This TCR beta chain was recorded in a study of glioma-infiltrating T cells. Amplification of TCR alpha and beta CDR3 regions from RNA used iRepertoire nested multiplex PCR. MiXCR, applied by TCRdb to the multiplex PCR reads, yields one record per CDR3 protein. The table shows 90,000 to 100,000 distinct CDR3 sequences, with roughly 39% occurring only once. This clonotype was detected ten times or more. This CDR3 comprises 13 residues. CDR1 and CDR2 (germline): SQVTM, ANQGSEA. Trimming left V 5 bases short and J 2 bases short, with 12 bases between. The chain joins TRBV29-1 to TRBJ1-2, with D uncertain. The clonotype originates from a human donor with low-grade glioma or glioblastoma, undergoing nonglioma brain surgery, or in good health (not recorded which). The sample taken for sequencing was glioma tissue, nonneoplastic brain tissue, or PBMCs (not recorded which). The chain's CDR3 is CSVSAAGNYGYTF. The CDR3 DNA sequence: TGCAGCGTTTCGGCAGCTGGGAACTATGGCTACACCTTC.